This T cell receptor (beta chain) was recorded in a study of T-cell memory formation after mild COVID-19. Study-wide points: Day 37-peaking second-wave clones had unconfirmed SARS-CoV-2 specificity.

V shed 4 bases and J 2 bases; nucleotides not matched to a gene: 1. The CDR3 is made up of 12 amino acids. The germline V gene has CDR1 GTSNPN and CDR2 SVGIG (reference sequence). In the case of this clonotype: No antigen is known for it.

5'RACE with constant-segment primers yielded barcoded, UMI-tagged TCR alpha and TCR beta cDNA libraries. TCRdb fed the 5' RACE reads into MiXCR, producing one record per CDR3 protein. The profile shows 120,000 or so distinct CDR3 sequences, around a sixth of them singletons. The receptor comes from an adult woman who had mild COVID-19 (a few samples of this study predate the infection). Cell type and time point are not known. V is TRBV30 and J is TRBJ2-7; the match to TRBD1 covers 8 bases. Sequenced material: PBMCs or a T cell subset sorted from them (not recorded which). Here the CDR3 DNA reads TGTGCCTGGAACAGGGGGACCTACGAGCAGTACTTC. This sequence encodes CAWNRGTYEQYF. The variable domain in full, with the rest retrieved from reference TRBV30 and TRBJ2-7, is SQTIHQWPATLVQPVGSPLSLECTVEGTSNPNLYWYRQAAGRGLQLLFYSVGIGQISSEVPQNLSASRPQDRQFILSSKKLLLSDSGFYLCAWNRGTYEQYFGPGTRLTVT.